The subject of this entry is one T cell receptor (beta chain). Its antigen is not identified. This record comes from a study of cytomegalovirus exposure and HLA in healthy donors. With 1 base removed from V and 6 bases from J, the gap between germline ends came to 11 bases. This CDR3 has 15 amino acids. CDR1 is SGDLS and CDR2 is YYNGEE in the germline V gene. It was with 60 Vbeta and 13 Jbeta primers that the PCR ran. The protocol was immunoSEQ multiplex PCR, while the TCRdb copy is restricted to in-frame clones and leaves out a portion. The table records more than 150,000 clones, about four fifths of them present only once. Study outcomes and limitations: Some V segments, including TRBV6-2 and TRBV6-3, were excluded as indistinguishable. Later findings reportedly placed an Asian-associated ancestry cluster below the approximately 670-donor mean for N-insertions. Among the sequence variants, a highly shared cluster was likely an artifact of sequencing.

The TCR sequence derives from a girl aged 5-17 years in good health and CMV-seropositive. This chain uses TRBV9 with TRBJ1-6; weak D call: TRBD1 (6 bases). The sequencing sample was made of PBMCs. CDR3 residues: CASSVQGSLNSPLHF. CDR3 bases: TGTGCCAGCAGCGTACAGGGGTCCCTTAATTCACCCCTCCACTTT.